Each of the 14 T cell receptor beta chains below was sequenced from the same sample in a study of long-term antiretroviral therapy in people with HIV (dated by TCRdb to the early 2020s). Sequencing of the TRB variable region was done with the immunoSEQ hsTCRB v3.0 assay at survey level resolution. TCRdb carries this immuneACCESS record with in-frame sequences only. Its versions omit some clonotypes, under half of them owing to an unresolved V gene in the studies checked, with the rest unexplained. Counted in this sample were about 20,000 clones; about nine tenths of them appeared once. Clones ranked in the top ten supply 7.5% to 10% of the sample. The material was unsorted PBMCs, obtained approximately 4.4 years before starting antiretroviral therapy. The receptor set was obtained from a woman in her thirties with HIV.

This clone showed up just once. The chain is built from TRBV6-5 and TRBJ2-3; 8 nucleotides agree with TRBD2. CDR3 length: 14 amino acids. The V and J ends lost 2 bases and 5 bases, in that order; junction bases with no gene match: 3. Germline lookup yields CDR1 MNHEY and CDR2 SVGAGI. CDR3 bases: TGTGCCAGCAGTTACAGGCGGGGGGTAGATACGCAGTATTTT. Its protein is CASSYRRGVDTQYF.

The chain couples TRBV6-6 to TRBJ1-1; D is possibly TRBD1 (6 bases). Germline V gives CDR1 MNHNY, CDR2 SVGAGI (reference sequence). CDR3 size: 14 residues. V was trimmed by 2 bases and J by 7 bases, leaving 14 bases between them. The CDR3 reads CASSYAGAVVEAFF. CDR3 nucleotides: TGTGCCAGCAGTTACGCGGGGGCTGTGGTTGAAGCTTTCTTT.

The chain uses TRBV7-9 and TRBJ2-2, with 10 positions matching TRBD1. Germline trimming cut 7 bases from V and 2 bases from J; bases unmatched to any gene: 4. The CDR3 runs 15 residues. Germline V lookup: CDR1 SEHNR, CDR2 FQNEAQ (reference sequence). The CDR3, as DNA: TGTGCCAGCACAGGACAGGGGGTAAACACCGGGGAGCTGTTTTTT. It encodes CASTGQGVNTGELFF.

In DNA, the CDR3 is TGTGCCAGCAGCTTATATGGGTGGGTTGGCTACACCTTC. Translating it yields CASSLYGWVGYTF. This rearrangement joins TRBV7-2 to TRBJ1-2; no definite D call. Germline V gene sequence: CDR1 SGHTA, CDR2 FQGNSA. V lost 2 bases, J lost 7 bases, and 11 bases lay in between. The length of the CDR3 is 13 residues.

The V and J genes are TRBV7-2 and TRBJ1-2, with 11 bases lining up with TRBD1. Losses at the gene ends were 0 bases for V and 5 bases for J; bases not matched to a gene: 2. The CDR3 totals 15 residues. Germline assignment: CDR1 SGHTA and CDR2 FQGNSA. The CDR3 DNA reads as TGTGCCAGCAGCTTAGCGGGACAGGGGGGATATGGCTACACCTTC. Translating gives CASSLAGQGGYGYTF. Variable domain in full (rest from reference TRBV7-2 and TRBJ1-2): GAGVSQSPSNKVTEKGKDVELRCDPISGHTALYWYRQSLGQGLEFLIYFQGNSAPDKSGLPSDRFSAERTGGSVSTLTIQRTQQEDSAVYLCASSLAGQGGYGYTFGSGTRLTVV.

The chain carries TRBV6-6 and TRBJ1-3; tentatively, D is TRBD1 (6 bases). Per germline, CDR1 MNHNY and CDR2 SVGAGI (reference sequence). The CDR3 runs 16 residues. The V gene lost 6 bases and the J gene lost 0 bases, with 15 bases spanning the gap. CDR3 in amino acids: CASSPYRANSGNTIYF. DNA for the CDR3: TGTGCCAGCAGCCCGTACAGGGCCAACTCTGGAAACACCATATATTTT.

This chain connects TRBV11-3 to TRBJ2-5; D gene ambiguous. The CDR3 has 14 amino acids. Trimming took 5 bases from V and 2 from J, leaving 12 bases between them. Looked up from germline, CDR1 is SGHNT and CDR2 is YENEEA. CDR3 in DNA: TGTGCCAGCAGCCCCTCCCCAGAGCAAGAGACCCAGTACTTC. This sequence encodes CASSPSPEQETQYF.

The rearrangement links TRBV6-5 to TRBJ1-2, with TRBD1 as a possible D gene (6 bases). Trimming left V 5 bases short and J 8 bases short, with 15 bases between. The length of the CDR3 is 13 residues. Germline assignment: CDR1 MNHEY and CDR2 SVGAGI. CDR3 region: CASSRTRGDGYTF. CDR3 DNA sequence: TGTGCCAGCAGTCGAACGAGGGGGGACGGCTACACCTTC.

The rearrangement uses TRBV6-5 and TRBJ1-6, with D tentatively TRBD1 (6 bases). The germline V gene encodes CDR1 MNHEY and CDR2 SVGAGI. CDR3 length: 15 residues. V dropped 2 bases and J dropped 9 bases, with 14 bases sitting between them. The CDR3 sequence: CASSYEGVSISPLHF. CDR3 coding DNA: TGTGCCAGCAGTTACGAGGGGGTGTCTATTTCACCCCTCCACTTT.

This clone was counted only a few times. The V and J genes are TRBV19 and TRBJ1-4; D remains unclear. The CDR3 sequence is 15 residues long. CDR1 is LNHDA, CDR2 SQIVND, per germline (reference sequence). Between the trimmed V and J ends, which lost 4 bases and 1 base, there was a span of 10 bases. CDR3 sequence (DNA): TGTGCCAGTAGTACCTCGGCCCGAACTAATGAAAAACTGTTTTTT. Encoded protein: CASSTSARTNEKLFF.

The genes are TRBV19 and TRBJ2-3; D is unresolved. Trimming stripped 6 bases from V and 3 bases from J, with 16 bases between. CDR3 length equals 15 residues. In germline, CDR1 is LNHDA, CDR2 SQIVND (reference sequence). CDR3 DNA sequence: TGTGCCAGTAGCGGAAACTCGGCAAGGACAGATACGCAGTATTTT. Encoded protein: CASSGNSARTDTQYF.

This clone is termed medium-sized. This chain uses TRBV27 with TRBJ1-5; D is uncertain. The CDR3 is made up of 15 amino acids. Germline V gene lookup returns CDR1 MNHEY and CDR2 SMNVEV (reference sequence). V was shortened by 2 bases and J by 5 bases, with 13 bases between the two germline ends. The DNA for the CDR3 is TGTGCCAGCAGTTTAGGTAGTAAAGCCCATCAGCCCCAGCATTTT. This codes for CASSLGSKAHQPQHF.

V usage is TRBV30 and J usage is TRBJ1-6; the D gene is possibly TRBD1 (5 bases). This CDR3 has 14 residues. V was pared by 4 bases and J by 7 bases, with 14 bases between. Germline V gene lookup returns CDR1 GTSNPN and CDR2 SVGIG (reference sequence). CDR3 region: CAWTSGPWNSPLHF. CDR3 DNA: TGTGCCTGGACCTCGGGACCCTGGAATTCACCCCTCCACTTT. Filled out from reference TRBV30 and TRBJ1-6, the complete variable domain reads SQTIHQWPATLVQPVGSPLSLECTVEGTSNPNLYWYRQAAGRGLQLLFYSVGIGQISSEVPQNLSASRPQDRQFILSSKKLLLSDSGFYLCAWTSGPWNSPLHFGNGTRLTVT.

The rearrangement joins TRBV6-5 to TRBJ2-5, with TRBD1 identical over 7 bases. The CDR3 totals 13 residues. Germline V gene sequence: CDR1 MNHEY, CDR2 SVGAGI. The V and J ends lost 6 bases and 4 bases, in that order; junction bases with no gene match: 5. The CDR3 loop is CASSFDRVETQYF. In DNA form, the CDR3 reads TGTGCCAGCAGCTTTGACAGGGTAGAGACCCAGTACTTC.